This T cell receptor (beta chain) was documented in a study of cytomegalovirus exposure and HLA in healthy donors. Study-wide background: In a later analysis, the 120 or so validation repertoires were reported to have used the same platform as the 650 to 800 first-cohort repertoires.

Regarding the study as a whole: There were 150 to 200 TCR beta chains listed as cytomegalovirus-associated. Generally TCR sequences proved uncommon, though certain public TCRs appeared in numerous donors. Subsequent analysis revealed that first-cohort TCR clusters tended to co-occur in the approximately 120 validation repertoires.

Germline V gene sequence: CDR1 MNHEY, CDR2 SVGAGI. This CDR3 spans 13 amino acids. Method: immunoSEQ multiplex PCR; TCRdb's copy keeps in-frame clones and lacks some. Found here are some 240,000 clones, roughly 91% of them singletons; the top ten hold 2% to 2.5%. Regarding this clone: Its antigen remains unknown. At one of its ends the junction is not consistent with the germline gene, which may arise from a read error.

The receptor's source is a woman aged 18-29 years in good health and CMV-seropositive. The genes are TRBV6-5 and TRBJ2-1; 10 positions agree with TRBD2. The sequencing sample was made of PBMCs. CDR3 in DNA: TGTGCCAGCAGAACGGGACTAGCGAATGAGCAATTCTTC. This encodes CASRTGLANEQFF.